This entry lists 23 T cell receptor beta chains sequenced from one sample in a study of technical replicates of blood from several donors. Profiling relied on immunoSEQ multiplex PCR, and the TCRdb table lists in-frame clones only, not all of them. This table holds 70,000 or so clones, 91% found once. Sequencing was done on a sample of T cells isolated from PBMCs. The receptors derive from a human donor in good health. Some clones in this sample may be carry-over from other donors' samples.

The rearrangement joins TRBV6-1 to TRBJ2-5; D not resolved. The V gene's germline CDR1 is MNHNS and CDR2 SASEGT. Trimming left V 5 bases short and J 0 bases short, with 7 bases between. This CDR3 contains 13 residues. The CDR3, as DNA: TGTGCCAGCAGTTTGTACAACCAAGAGACCCAGTACTTC. Protein sequence: CASSLYNQETQYF.

The J gene is TRBJ2-3, the V gene TRBV5-6; TRBD2 might be the D (5 bases). V lost 3 bases, J lost 1 base, and 15 bases lay in between. Germline-derived CDR1 and CDR2 are SGHDT and YYEEEE. The CDR3 is made up of 16 amino acids. In DNA form, the CDR3 reads TGTGCCAGCAGCTCCCGGACTCTAAAGGGCACAGATACGCAGTATTTT. Translated, it gives CASSSRTLKGTDTQYF.

The V gene is TRBV28, the J gene TRBJ1-4, with 8 nucleotides matching TRBD1. Per the germline V gene, CDR1 is MDHEN and CDR2 is SYDVKM. This CDR3 has 16 amino acids. V was pared by 5 bases and J by 8 bases, with 13 bases of the junction left unmatched. This CDR3 is CASSMDGQGLYEKLFF. For the CDR3, the DNA is TGTGCCAGCAGTATGGATGGACAGGGTTTATACGAAAAACTGTTTTTT.

This clone was counted a single time. The chain employs TRBV5-1 and TRBJ2-2, with TRBD1 as a possible D gene (6 bases). The CDR3 runs 14 residues. Germline V gene lookup returns CDR1 SGHRS and CDR2 YFSETQ. Trimming removed 4 bases from V and 1 base from J, with 8 bases in between. The CDR3 sequence is CASSQGQNTGELFF. CDR3 coding DNA: TGCGCCAGCAGCCAGGGACAGAACACCGGGGAGCTGTTTTTT.

This chain links TRBV15 with TRBJ2-7; D possibly corresponds to TRBD1 (5 bases). Trimming stripped 5 bases from V and 0 bases from J, with 20 bases between. Per germline, CDR1 LNHNV and CDR2 YYDKDF (reference sequence). The CDR3 runs 17 residues. In DNA form, the CDR3 reads TGTGCCACCAGCCTACTGAAGGGGCCCCTAGACTCCTACGAGCAGTACTTC. Translated: CATSLLKGPLDSYEQYF.

V and J are TRBV6-6 and TRBJ2-3; 13 bases are shared with TRBD2. Trimming removed 6 bases from V and 4 bases from J; junction bases left unmatched: 7. CDR3 length: 16 amino acids. CDR1 and CDR2 from the germline V gene are MNHNY and SVGAGI (reference sequence). CDR3 sequence (DNA): TGTGCCAGCAGCACGACACTAGCGGGGGGGCCAGATACGCAGTATTTT. Protein product: CASSTTLAGGPDTQYF.

V is TRBV30 and J is TRBJ2-1, with a weak D call TRBD1 (5 bases). This CDR3 region has 11 residues. Germline CDR1 is GTSNPN and CDR2 is SVGIG (reference sequence). Trimming removed 3 bases at V and 9 bases at J, with 9 bases between. CDR3 in DNA: TGTGCCTGGAGGCATGACAGTGAGCAGTTCTTC. It yields the protein CAWRHDSEQFF.

The chain uses TRBV7-9 and TRBJ1-5, with D possibly TRBD1 on 5 matching bases. Germline CDR1 and CDR2: SEHNR and FQNEAQ (reference sequence). The V end lost 5 bases, the J end lost 2 bases, and 13 bases lay between the germline ends. The CDR3 extends over 15 amino acids. The CDR3 loop is CASSLGLDGNQPQHF. The CDR3 DNA is TGTGCCAGCAGCCTGGGACTTGACGGCAATCAGCCCCAGCATTTT.

The chain is built from TRBV15 and TRBJ1-1; D gene uncertain. CDR1 LNHNV and CDR2 YYDKDF come from the germline V gene (reference sequence). The CDR3 is made up of 13 amino acids. V was pared by 9 bases and J by 1 base, with 12 bases between. CDR3 sequence reads: CATTQKSNTEAFF. For the CDR3, the DNA is TGTGCCACTACACAGAAATCGAACACTGAAGCTTTCTTT.

This rearrangement joins TRBV6-5 to TRBJ1-4, with 7 nucleotides matching TRBD1. From germline, CDR1 is MNHEY and CDR2 SVGAGI. V was clipped by 1 base and J by 5 bases; unmatched bases: 4. This CDR3 comprises 15 residues. CDR3 DNA sequence: TGTGCCAGCAGTTACTTATCAGGGGGAAATGAAAAACTGTTTTTT. This encodes CASSYLSGGNEKLFF.

The CDR3 coding sequence is TGTGCCAGCAGCTCTCAGGGTAGGAATGAGCAGTTCTTC. Encoded protein: CASSSQGRNEQFF. This chain joins TRBV11-3 and TRBJ2-1; D possibly corresponds to TRBD1 (5 bases). The V and J ends lost 4 bases and 7 bases respectively, with 11 bases between them. Germline CDR1 SGHNT, CDR2 YENEEA. CDR3 length: 13 residues. Drawing the rest from reference TRBV11-3 and TRBJ2-1, the complete variable domain is EAGVVQSPRYKIIEKKQPVAFWCNPISGHNTLYWYLQNLGQGPELLIRYENEEAVDDSQLPKDRFSAERLKGVDSTLKIQPAELGDSAVYLCASSSQGRNEQFFGPGTRLTVL.

V is TRBV20-1 and J is TRBJ1-2; no firm D call. Germline CDR1 and CDR2: DFQATT and SNEGSKA (reference sequence). The CDR3 is 11 amino acids. V was shortened by 3 bases and J by 5 bases, with 7 bases between the two germline ends. CDR3 nucleotide sequence: TGCAGTGCTAGCGGTCTATATGGCTACACCTTC. Its translation is CSASGLYGYTF.

The chain uses TRBV9 and TRBJ1-2; the match to TRBD1 covers 9 bases. The V segment lost 3 bases and the J segment 4 bases; nucleotides outside the gene matches: 10. Germline lookup yields CDR1 SGDLS and CDR2 YYNGEE. CDR3 size: 16 residues. The CDR3 DNA follows: TGTGCCAGCAGCGCATTACTGACAGGGGGGTCCTATGGCTACACCTTC. Protein: CASSALLTGGSYGYTF.

The chain joins TRBV7-9 to TRBJ1-5; D call uncertain. Germline CDR1 SEHNR, CDR2 FQNEAQ (reference sequence). The CDR3 contains 16 residues. Trimming took off 1 base at V and 6 bases at J, with 16 bases between the two ends. CDR3 residues: CASSLERGLIGQPQHF. CDR3 coding DNA: TGTGCCAGCAGCTTAGAACGGGGTCTGATCGGTCAGCCCCAGCATTTT.

The rearrangement joins TRBV29-1 to TRBJ1-3; a weak D match, TRBD1 (5 bases). The CDR3 runs 16 residues. Trimming pared 7 bases from V and 0 bases from J, leaving 19 bases between. The germline V gene has CDR1 SQVTM and CDR2 ANQGSEA. For the CDR3, the DNA is TGCAGCGCTAGGGGAAGCTCTGGAAGCTCTGGAAACACCATATATTTT. Protein sequence: CSARGSSGSSGNTIYF.

V is TRBV29-1 and J is TRBJ2-5, with D perhaps TRBD2 (5 bases). CDR3 length: 14 residues. CDR1 is SQVTM, CDR2 ANQGSEA, per germline. Trimming cost V 1 base and J 7 bases, with 16 bases left between them. This chain's CDR3 is CSVEGWTARGTQYF. Here the CDR3 DNA reads TGCAGCGTTGAAGGGTGGACGGCCCGGGGGACCCAGTACTTC.

The chain recombines TRBV18 with TRBJ2-1, with TRBD1 as a possible D gene (6 bases). Deletions cut 0 bases from V and 3 bases from J, with 12 bases between. There are 16 residues in the CDR3. The germline V gene encodes CDR1 KGHSH and CDR2 LQKENI. The DNA for the CDR3 is TGTGCCAGCTCACCACCGACAGGCAGCTTCTACAATGAGCAGTTCTTC. As protein: CASSPPTGSFYNEQFF.

On this clone: An end of the junction does not agree with germline; a read error may underlie this. This chain joins TRBV6-5 and TRBJ1-1; D is perhaps TRBD1 (6 bases). This CDR3 is 11 amino acids long. The germline CDR1 and CDR2 sequences are MNHEY and SVGAGI. Written as DNA, the CDR3 is TGTGCCAGCAGTTGGGGGCGTGAAGCTTCCTTT. This codes for CASSWGREASF.

The chain recombines TRBV5-1 with TRBJ2-7, with 7 bases that match TRBD2. This CDR3 has 16 residues. With 0 bases clipped from V and 0 bases from J, the junction kept 6 bases outside the gene matches. Germline CDR1 and CDR2: SGHRS and YFSETQ. CDR3 DNA: TGCGCCAGCAGCTTGGGAATAGGCGGGGGCTCCTACGAGCAGTACTTC. This translates into CASSLGIGGGSYEQYF. Filled out from reference TRBV5-1 and TRBJ2-7, the complete variable domain reads KAGVTQTPRYLIKTRGQQVTLSCSPISGHRSVSWYQQTPGQGLQFLFEYFSETQRNKGNFPGRFSGRQFSNSRSEMNVSTLELGDSALYLCASSLGIGGGSYEQYFGPGTRLTVT.

The V and J genes are TRBV28 and TRBJ1-4; the D gene is possibly TRBD1 (6 bases). Between the trimmed V and J ends, which lost 5 bases and 8 bases, there was a span of 12 bases. Germline V gene lookup returns CDR1 MDHEN and CDR2 SYDVKM. The CDR3 spans 13 residues. This CDR3 reads CASSRTAEEKLFF. The CDR3 DNA reads as TGTGCCAGCAGTCGGACAGCGGAGGAAAAACTGTTTTTT.

In DNA, the CDR3 is TGTGCCAGCACCTCGGGGTTAGGCATTTTGTCCGAGCAGTACTTC. Translating gives CASTSGLGILSEQYF. This chain uses TRBV6-5 with TRBJ2-7; possible D gene TRBD2, 5 bases. V gave up 7 bases and J gave up 6 bases, with 22 bases separating them. CDR1 MNHEY and CDR2 SVGAGI come from the germline V gene. This CDR3 region has 15 residues.

This clone was seen more than once but under ten times. The DNA of the CDR3 is TGTGCCAGCATTCGGACTCTAATGGGCACTGAAGCTTTCTTT. It is translated as CASIRTLMGTEAFF. The chain recombines TRBV6-5 with TRBJ1-1, with no clear D. Per germline, CDR1 MNHEY and CDR2 SVGAGI. The ends were cut back, 7 bases at V and 4 bases at J, with 16 bases in the middle. This CDR3 has 14 residues.

This clone was observed once. V and J are TRBV30 and TRBJ1-6; D gene ambiguous. The ends were cut back, 1 base at V and 0 bases at J, with 10 bases in the middle. The CDR3 spans 16 residues. Germline lookup yields CDR1 GTSNPN and CDR2 SVGIG (reference sequence). The CDR3 reads CAWSARLSSYNSPLHF. CDR3 coding DNA: TGTGCCTGGAGTGCCCGCCTGAGCTCCTATAATTCACCCCTCCACTTT.